This T cell receptor (beta chain) was sequenced during a study of cytomegalovirus exposure and HLA in healthy donors. Findings of the study overall: Reports described diagnosis of cytomegalovirus status by the classifier as highly specific and sensitive. As confirmed in vitro, three CMV-associated chains were specific for CMV antigens.

About this clone: The antigen remains unidentified.

The method was immunoSEQ multiplex PCR; TCRdb's version includes in-frame clones alone and lacks a portion of them. The sample has 190,000 or so clones, about four fifths seen once. Trimming removed 1 base from V and 4 bases from J, with 15 bases in between. This CDR3 has 16 residues. Germline CDR1 LGHNA, CDR2 YNFKEQ. What was sequenced was PBMCs. The chain uses TRBV4-2 and TRBJ2-3; possible D gene TRBD2, 6 bases. This TCR was recovered from a woman between 18 and 29 years old in good health and CMV-seropositive. This CDR3 reads CASSQVGGGVPDTQYF. In nucleotides, the CDR3 is TGTGCCAGCAGCCAAGTAGGAGGCGGGGTCCCAGATACGCAGTATTTT.